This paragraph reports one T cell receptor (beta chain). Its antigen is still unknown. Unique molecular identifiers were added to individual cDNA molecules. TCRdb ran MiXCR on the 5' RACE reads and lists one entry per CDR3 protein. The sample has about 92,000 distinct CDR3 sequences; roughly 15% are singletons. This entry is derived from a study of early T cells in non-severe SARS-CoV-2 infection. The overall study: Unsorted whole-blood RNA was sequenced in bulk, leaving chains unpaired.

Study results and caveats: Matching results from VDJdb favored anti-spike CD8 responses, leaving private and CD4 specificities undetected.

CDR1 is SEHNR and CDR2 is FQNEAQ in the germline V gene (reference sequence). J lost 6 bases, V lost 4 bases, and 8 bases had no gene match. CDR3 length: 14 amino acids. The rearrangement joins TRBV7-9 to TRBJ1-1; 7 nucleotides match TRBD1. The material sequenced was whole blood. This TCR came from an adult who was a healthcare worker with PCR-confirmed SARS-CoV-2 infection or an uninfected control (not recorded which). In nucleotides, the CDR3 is TGTGCCAGCAGCTCCGACAGGGAAGGAGCTGAAGCTTTCTTT. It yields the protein CASSSDREGAEAFF.